Listed below are T cell receptor beta chains from one sample, sequenced in a study of blood T cell repertoires in COVID-19. Libraries were prepared by immunoSEQ multiplex PCR; TCRdb keeps only in-frame clonotypes and omits some of them. The sample shows about 28,000 clones, about 78% of them seen only once. The specimen sequenced was peripheral blood. The source is a boy aged 2 to 10 with active or convalescent COVID-19. Each CDR3 is given with its conserved first and last residue. Fields, in order: V gene, J gene, CDR3 protein.

TRBV14	TRBJ2-3	CASSQDSWQVTQYF
TRBV2	TRBJ2-1	CASTVTGGLGNEQFF
TRBV6-5	TRBJ2-6	CASRVLSGANVLTF
TRBV7-9	TRBJ2-3	CASSSGGVSTDTQYF
TRBV3-1/TRBV3-2	TRBJ1-2	CASRGDRTNYGYTF
TRBV12-3/TRBV12-4	TRBJ1-1	CASSRRTEAFF
TRBV5-1	TRBJ1-2	CASSRKGQGNYGYTF
TRBV5-4	TRBJ2-1	CASRRTSGSQDEQFF
TRBV14	TRBJ2-3	CASSLFHSSTDTQYF
TRBV9	TRBJ1-6	CASSPLGGYNSPLHF
TRBV6-5	TRBJ2-1	CASSYDKRGVYNEQFF
TRBV4-3	TRBJ1-2	CASSQGDRVGHGYTF
TRBV6-5	TRBJ2-7	CASRRRLADTYEQYF
TRBV28	TRBJ2-1	CASQRLPGEQFF
TRBV5-1	TRBJ2-7	CASSPFDRAVYEQYF
TRBV19	TRBJ1-2	CASSREKGLFWHGYTF
TRBV30	TRBJ2-7	CAWSVSGEQYF
TRBV28	TRBJ1-6	CASSRWDKNNSPLHF
TRBV27	TRBJ2-7	CASSSRQGVPYEQYF
TRBV6-5	TRBJ1-2	CATSERGGPNYGYTF
TRBV10-3	TRBJ2-1	CAIRKTSGVSYNEQFF
TRBV11-3	TRBJ2-5	CASSRGGQETQYF
TRBV3-1/TRBV3-2	TRBJ1-6	CASSLARGSPLHF
TRBV14	TRBJ1-2	CASSHPPRGYGYTF
TRBV4-1	TRBJ1-2	CASSYDRGGGYTF
TRBV7-2	TRBJ2-3	CASSPGAGGTTDTQYF
TRBV6-6	TRBJ2-5	CASSPDSLAEETQYF
TRBV29-1	TRBJ2-2	CSVGQGANTGELFF
TRBV3-1/TRBV3-2	TRBJ1-1	CASRRTGVSVF
TRBV5-1	TRBJ2-5	CASSPTQGVPGETQYF
TRBV18	TRBJ1-2	CASSTGQGAYGYTF
TRBV29-1	TRBJ2-3	CSVRTSGSRIDTQYF
TRBV6-5	TRBJ1-4	CASSYPGEGKLFF
TRBV29-1	TRBJ1-2	CSVEVDRTIYGYTF
TRBV6-5	TRBJ2-7	CASSYSDRNYEQYF